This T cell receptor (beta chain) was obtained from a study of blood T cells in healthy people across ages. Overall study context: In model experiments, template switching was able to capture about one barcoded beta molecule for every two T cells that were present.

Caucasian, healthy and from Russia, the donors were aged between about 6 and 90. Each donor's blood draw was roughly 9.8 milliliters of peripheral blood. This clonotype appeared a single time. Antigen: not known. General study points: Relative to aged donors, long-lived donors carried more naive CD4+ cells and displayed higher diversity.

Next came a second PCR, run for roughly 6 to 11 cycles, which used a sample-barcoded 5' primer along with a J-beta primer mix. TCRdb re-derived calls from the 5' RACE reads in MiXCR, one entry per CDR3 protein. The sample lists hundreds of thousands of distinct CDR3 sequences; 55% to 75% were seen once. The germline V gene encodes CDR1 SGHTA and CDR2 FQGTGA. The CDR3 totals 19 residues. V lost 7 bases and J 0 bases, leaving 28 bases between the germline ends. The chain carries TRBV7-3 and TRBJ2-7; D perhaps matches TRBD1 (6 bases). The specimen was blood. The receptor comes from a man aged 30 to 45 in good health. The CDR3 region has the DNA TGTGCCAGCACATACATTCGGACCCCTGAGAGACAGGTCTCCTACGAGCAGTACTTC. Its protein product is CASTYIRTPERQVSYEQYF.